A selection of T cell receptor beta chains follows, all from one sample in a study of blood T cells in healthy people across ages. One entry per CDR3 protein results from TCRdb running MiXCR on the 5' RACE reads. Found here are over 1,500,000 distinct CDR3 sequences, around half of them singletons; the top ten hold around 2.1%. The sequenced sample consisted of blood. The receptors were sampled from a middle-aged woman in good health. Both conserved end residues are part of each CDR3. The D gene is left open where the match is weak. Some rows have no size entry. The others give once, few or many, or a class for an expanded clone.

D: -
size: few
V: TRBV29-1
J: TRBJ2-7
CDR3: CSVEALGSSYEQYF
DNA: TGCAGCGTTGAAGCATTGGGAAGCTCCTACGAGCAGTACTTC

D: TRBD2
size: -
V: TRBV6-2/TRBV6-3
J: TRBJ2-7
CDR3: CASTKGASGGDYNEQYF
DNA: TGTGCCAGCACCAAGGGGGCTAGCGGGGGAGATTACAATGAGCAGTACTTC

D: -
size: many
V: TRBV7-2
J: TRBJ2-6
CDR3: CASSSPGFSSGANVLTF
DNA: TGTGCCAGCAGCTCCCCGGGGTTCAGCTCTGGGGCCAACGTCCTGACTTTC

D: -
size: -
V: TRBV7-2
J: TRBJ2-7
CDR3: CASSKTGAGPIPQEAQYF
DNA: TGTGCCAGCAGCAAAACAGGCGCAGGGCCAATACCTCAAGAGGCCCAGTACTTC

D: -
size: many
V: TRBV5-1
J: TRBJ1-5
CDR3: CASSHGQGNQPQHF
DNA: TGCGCCAGCAGCCATGGGCAGGGCAATCAGCCCCAGCATTTT

D: -
size: -
V: TRBV7-3
J: TRBJ2-1
CDR3: CASSPVELGYNEQFF
DNA: TGTGCCAGCAGCCCCGTTGAGTTAGGATACAATGAGCAGTTCTTC

D: -
size: -
V: TRBV24-1
J: TRBJ2-5
CDR3: CATSDRGGGDREETQYF
DNA: TGTGCCACCAGTGACCGGGGGGGAGGGGACAGGGAAGAGACCCAGTACTTC

D: -
size: -
V: TRBV6-1
J: TRBJ2-7
CDR3: CASSEAEDLWEQYF
DNA: TGTGCCAGCAGTGAAGCTGAGGATCTCTGGGAGCAGTACTTC

D: -
size: -
V: TRBV11-2
J: TRBJ2-7
CDR3: CASSPIDTAYEQYF
DNA: TGTGCCAGCAGCCCAATTGACACGGCCTACGAGCAGTACTTC

D: -
size: -
V: TRBV4-1
J: TRBJ2-5
CDR3: CASTTTGLSQETQYF
DNA: TGCGCCAGCACCACAACCGGGCTTTCTCAAGAGACCCAGTACTTC

D: TRBD2
size: -
V: TRBV15
J: TRBJ2-5
CDR3: CATSRVAGSRETQYF
DNA: TGTGCCACCAGCAGAGTAGCGGGGAGTCGGGAGACCCAGTACTTC

D: TRBD1
size: -
V: TRBV29-1
J: TRBJ2-3
CDR3: CSVDGQGVDTQYF
DNA: TGCAGCGTCGATGGACAGGGAGTAGATACGCAGTATTTT

D: -
size: -
V: TRBV7-7
J: TRBJ2-5
CDR3: CASSLDDTPREQYF
DNA: TGTGCTAGCAGCTTAGACGATACTCCTCGGGAGCAGTACTTC

D: -
size: few
V: TRBV25-1
J: TRBJ2-5
CDR3: CASSAGGRYQETQYF
DNA: TGTGCCAGCAGTGCGGGCGGCAGGTACCAAGAGACCCAGTACTTC

D: -
size: -
V: TRBV4-1
J: TRBJ2-2
CDR3: CASSQVPGRAGELFF
DNA: TGCGCCAGCAGCCAAGTACCAGGGCGAGCCGGGGAGCTGTTTTTT

D: -
size: -
V: TRBV20-1
J: TRBJ2-3
CDR3: CSSWDGISTDTQYF
DNA: TGCAGTTCTTGGGACGGAATAAGCACAGATACGCAGTATTTT

D: -
size: -
V: TRBV6-6
J: TRBJ2-5
CDR3: CASIHPSGETQYF
DNA: TGTGCCAGCATCCATCCCTCCGGGGAGACCCAGTACTTC

D: -
size: -
V: TRBV9
J: TRBJ2-3
CDR3: CAGSQTRTGSTDTQYF
DNA: TGTGCCGGCAGCCAAACTAGGACGGGCAGCACAGATACGCAGTATTTT

D: -
size: few
V: TRBV9
J: TRBJ1-2
CDR3: CASSVGLSGTPGYTF
DNA: TGTGCCAGCAGCGTAGGGTTAAGCGGGACCCCGGGCTACACCTTC

D: TRBD1
size: -
V: TRBV29-1
J: TRBJ2-5
CDR3: CSVIGQGIEEQYF
DNA: TGCAGCGTTATAGGACAGGGCATTGAGGAGCAGTACTTC

D: -
size: few
V: TRBV11-2
J: TRBJ2-6
CDR3: CASSLLQSGANVLTF
DNA: TGTGCCAGCAGCTTACTCCAATCTGGGGCCAACGTCCTGACTTTC

D: -
size: once
V: TRBV6-5
J: TRBJ1-2
CDR3: CASRVQGLGYTF
DNA: TGTGCCAGCAGGGTACAGGGACTTGGCTACACCTTC

D: TRBD1
size: -
V: TRBV4-1
J: TRBJ2-7
CDR3: CASSPTATTGPRDEQYF
DNA: TGCGCCAGCAGCCCGACAGCTACGACAGGGCCGAGGGACGAGCAGTACTTC

D: TRBD1
size: few
V: TRBV2
J: TRBJ2-5
CDR3: CASRDRGTGQETQYF
DNA: TGTGCCAGCAGGGACAGGGGAACGGGCCAAGAGACCCAGTACTTC

D: -
size: -
V: TRBV6-1
J: TRBJ2-7
CDR3: CASREVRGDEQYF
DNA: TGTGCCAGCAGGGAGGTCAGGGGGGACGAGCAGTACTTC

D: TRBD1
size: once
V: TRBV6-2/TRBV6-3
J: TRBJ1-5
CDR3: CASSAPPGQILGNQPQHF
DNA: TGTGCCAGCAGTGCACCTCCGGGACAGATTCTTGGCAATCAGCCCCAGCATTTT

D: TRBD1
size: -
V: TRBV5-1
J: TRBJ2-7
CDR3: CASSFPRQGSSYEQYF
DNA: TGCGCCAGCAGCTTTCCAAGACAGGGTAGCTCCTACGAGCAGTACTTC

D: -
size: few
V: TRBV7-2
J: TRBJ2-1
CDR3: CASSLGENRNEQFF
DNA: TGTGCCAGCAGCTTGGGGGAAAATCGGAATGAGCAGTTCTTC

D: TRBD1
size: -
V: TRBV4-3
J: TRBJ1-2
CDR3: CASSGPGTVPYYGYTF
DNA: TGCGCCAGCAGCGGTCCCGGGACAGTGCCCTACTATGGCTACACCTTC

D: TRBD1
size: -
V: TRBV7-6
J: TRBJ2-1
CDR3: CASSLGTGEYEQFF
DNA: TGTGCCAGCAGCCTCGGGACAGGGGAGTATGAGCAGTTCTTC

D: TRBD2
size: once
V: TRBV20-1
J: TRBJ2-7
CDR3: CGASVAGTYEQYF
DNA: TGCGGTGCTAGTGTAGCGGGCACCTACGAGCAGTACTTC

D: TRBD1
size: -
V: TRBV7-2
J: TRBJ1-2
CDR3: CASSRSSGGIYGCTF
DNA: TGTGCCAGCAGCCGCTCTTCAGGGGGCATCTATGGCTGCACCTTC

D: TRBD1
size: -
V: TRBV20-1
J: TRBJ2-7
CDR3: CSALRTGSSYEQYF
DNA: TGCAGTGCTCTCCGGACAGGGAGCTCCTACGAGCAGTACTTC

D: TRBD2
size: -
V: TRBV4-2
J: TRBJ2-7
CDR3: CASSQDISGGLRSEQYF
DNA: TGTGCCAGCAGCCAAGATATCAGCGGGGGGCTACGGAGTGAGCAGTACTTC

D: TRBD1
size: once
V: TRBV20-1
J: TRBJ2-7
CDR3: CSARSDRPPSYEQYF
DNA: TGCAGTGCTAGATCGGACAGGCCCCCCTCCTACGAGCAGTACTTC

D: TRBD1
size: few
V: TRBV20-1
J: TRBJ2-1
CDR3: CSAMTGEWYNEQFF
DNA: TGCAGTGCCATGACAGGGGAATGGTACAATGAGCAGTTCTTC

D: -
size: -
V: TRBV6-6
J: TRBJ1-5
CDR3: CASSYKDLGNQPRHF
DNA: TGTGCCAGCAGTTACAAGGACTTGGGGAATCAGCCCCGGCATTTT

D: -
size: -
V: TRBV9
J: TRBJ1-5
CDR3: CASSVGVDRYQPQHF
DNA: TGTGCCAGCAGCGTAGGTGTGGACAGATATCAGCCCCAGCATTTT

D: -
size: -
V: TRBV5-1
J: TRBJ1-2
CDR3: CASSSGWGENYGYTF
DNA: TGCGCCAGCAGCTCGGGTTGGGGCGAAAACTATGGCTACACCTTC

D: -
size: few
V: TRBV7-2
J: TRBJ1-5
CDR3: CASSLAPSQPQHF
DNA: TGTGCCAGCAGCTTAGCCCCTTCTCAGCCCCAGCATTTT

D: -
size: -
V: TRBV7-9
J: TRBJ2-7
CDR3: CASSPPGGFAYEQYF
DNA: TGTGCCAGCAGCCCCCCAGGGGGGTTTGCCTACGAGCAGTACTTC

D: -
size: -
V: TRBV4-1
J: TRBJ1-2
CDR3: CASSQDSVRGGYTF
DNA: TGCGCCAGCAGCCAAGATTCCGTAAGGGGGGGCTACACCTTC

D: -
size: -
V: TRBV20-1
J: TRBJ1-2
CDR3: CSARRGNNGYTF
DNA: TGCAGTGCTCGCCGGGGGAATAATGGCTACACCTTC

D: -
size: -
V: TRBV6-2/TRBV6-3
J: TRBJ2-3
CDR3: CASSWSRRGDTQYF
DNA: TGTGCCAGCAGTTGGTCGAGGAGGGGAGATACGCAGTATTTT

D: -
size: -
V: TRBV6-5
J: TRBJ1-1
CDR3: CASSLADGTEAFF
DNA: TGTGCCAGCAGCCTAGCGGATGGGACTGAAGCTTTCTTT

D: -
size: -
V: TRBV24-1
J: TRBJ2-3
CDR3: CATRDLTDTQYF
DNA: TGTGCCACCAGGGATCTCACAGATACGCAGTATTTT

D: TRBD2
size: -
V: TRBV13
J: TRBJ2-5
CDR3: CASSFLAGGQQYF
DNA: TGTGCCAGCAGCTTCCTAGCGGGGGGACAGCAGTACTTC

D: -
size: few
V: TRBV6-1
J: TRBJ2-1
CDR3: CASSPGRSSNNEQFF
DNA: TGTGCCAGCAGTCCTGGTCGTTCTAGCAACAATGAGCAGTTCTTC

D: -
size: -
V: TRBV6-1
J: TRBJ2-1
CDR3: CASSKSRVQGPYNEQFF
DNA: TGTGCCAGCAGTAAATCTCGGGTGCAGGGCCCCTACAATGAGCAGTTCTTC

D: -
size: -
V: TRBV29-1
J: TRBJ1-1
CDR3: CSSKTGPTTEAFF
DNA: TGCAGCAGTAAAACAGGGCCGACCACTGAAGCTTTCTTT

D: -
size: once
V: TRBV5-1
J: TRBJ2-5
CDR3: CASSLVGDGETQYF
DNA: TGCGCCAGCAGCTTGGTGGGGGACGGAGAGACCCAGTACTTC

D: -
size: once
V: TRBV12-3/TRBV12-4
J: TRBJ2-2
CDR3: CASSLDPRTGELFF
DNA: TGTGCCAGCAGTTTAGATCCGCGCACCGGGGAGCTGTTTTTT

D: TRBD1
size: few
V: TRBV7-2
J: TRBJ2-1
CDR3: CASGDRVDNEQFF
DNA: TGTGCCAGCGGGGACAGGGTTGACAATGAGCAGTTCTTC

D: -
size: -
V: TRBV13
J: TRBJ2-7
CDR3: CASSLVSSNLSGEQYF
DNA: TGTGCCAGCAGCTTAGTTAGCTCAAACCTAAGTGGCGAGCAGTACTTC

D: TRBD1
size: -
V: TRBV6-1
J: TRBJ2-1
CDR3: CASSVDRVLNEQFF
DNA: TGTGCCAGCAGTGTTGACAGGGTTTTGAATGAGCAGTTCTTC

D: TRBD2
size: -
V: TRBV5-6
J: TRBJ2-3
CDR3: CASSFIAGGFTDTQYF
DNA: TGTGCCAGCAGCTTTATTGCGGGGGGGTTCACAGATACGCAGTATTTT

D: -
size: few
V: TRBV5-1
J: TRBJ2-5
CDR3: CASVRGPTTGTQYF
DNA: TGCGCCAGCGTTCGAGGGCCGACGACAGGGACCCAGTACTTC

D: TRBD2
size: -
V: TRBV5-5
J: TRBJ2-5
CDR3: CASSLDLAGGLQETQYF
DNA: TGTGCCAGCAGCTTGGACCTAGCGGGGGGACTACAAGAGACCCAGTACTTC

D: TRBD1
size: -
V: TRBV12-3/TRBV12-4
J: TRBJ2-3
CDR3: CASSITGGSTDTQYF
DNA: TGTGCCAGCAGCATAACAGGGGGGAGCACAGATACGCAGTATTTT

D: TRBD1
size: -
V: TRBV5-1
J: TRBJ2-7
CDR3: CASNSGTGLAEQYF
DNA: TGCGCCAGCAATTCGGGGACAGGGTTAGCCGAGCAGTACTTC